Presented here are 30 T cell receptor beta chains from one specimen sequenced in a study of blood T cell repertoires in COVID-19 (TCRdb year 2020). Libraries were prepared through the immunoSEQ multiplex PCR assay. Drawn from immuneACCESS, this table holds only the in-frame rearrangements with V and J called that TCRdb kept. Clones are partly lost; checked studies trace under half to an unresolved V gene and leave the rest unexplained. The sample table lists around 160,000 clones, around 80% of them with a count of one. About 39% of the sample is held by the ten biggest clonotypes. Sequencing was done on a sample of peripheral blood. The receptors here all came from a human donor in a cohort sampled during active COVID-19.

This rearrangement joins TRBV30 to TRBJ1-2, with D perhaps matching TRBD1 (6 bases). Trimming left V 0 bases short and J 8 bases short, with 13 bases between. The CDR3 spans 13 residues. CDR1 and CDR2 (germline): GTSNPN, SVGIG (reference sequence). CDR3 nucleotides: TGTGCCTGGAGTGTACTAGGGGGGGGAGGCTACACCTTC. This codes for CAWSVLGGGGYTF.

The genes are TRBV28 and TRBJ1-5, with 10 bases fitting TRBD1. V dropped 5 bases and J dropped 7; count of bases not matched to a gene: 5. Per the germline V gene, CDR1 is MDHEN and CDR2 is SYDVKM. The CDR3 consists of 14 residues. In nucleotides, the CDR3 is TGTGCCAGCAGTGTGACAGGGGGCCGGCAGCCCCAGCATTTT. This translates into CASSVTGGRQPQHF.

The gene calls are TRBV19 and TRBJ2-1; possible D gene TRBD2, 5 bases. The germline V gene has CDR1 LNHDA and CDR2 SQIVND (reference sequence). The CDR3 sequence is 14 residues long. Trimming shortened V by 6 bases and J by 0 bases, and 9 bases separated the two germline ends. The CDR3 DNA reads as TGTGCCAGTAGGGACTTCCTCTCCTACAATGAGCAGTTCTTC. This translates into CASRDFLSYNEQFF. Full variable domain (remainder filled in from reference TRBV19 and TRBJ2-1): DGGITQSPKYLFRKEGQNVTLSCEQNLNHDAMYWYRQDPGQGLRLIYYSQIVNDFQKGDIAEGYSVSREKKESFPLTVTSAQKNPTAFYLCASRDFLSYNEQFFGPGTRLTVL.

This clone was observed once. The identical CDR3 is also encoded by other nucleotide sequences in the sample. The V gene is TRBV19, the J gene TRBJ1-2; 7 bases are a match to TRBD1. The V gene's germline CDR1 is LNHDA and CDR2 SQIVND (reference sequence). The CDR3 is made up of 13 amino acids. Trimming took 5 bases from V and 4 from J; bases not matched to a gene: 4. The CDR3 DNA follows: TGTGCCAGTAGTCCGACAGGGACCTATGGCTACACCTTC. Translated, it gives CASSPTGTYGYTF.

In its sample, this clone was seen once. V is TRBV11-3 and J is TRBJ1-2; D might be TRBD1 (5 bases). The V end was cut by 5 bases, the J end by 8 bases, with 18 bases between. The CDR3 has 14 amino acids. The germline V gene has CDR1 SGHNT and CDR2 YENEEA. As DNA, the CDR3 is TGTGCCAGCAGCCCCATGGGGCAGTCGGACGGCTACACCTTC. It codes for CASSPMGQSDGYTF.

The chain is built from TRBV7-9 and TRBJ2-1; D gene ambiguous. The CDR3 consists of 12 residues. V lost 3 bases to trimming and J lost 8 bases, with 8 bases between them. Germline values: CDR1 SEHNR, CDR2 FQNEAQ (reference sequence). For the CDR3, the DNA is TGTGCCAGCAGCTTTCAGACTCATGAGCAGTTCTTC. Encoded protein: CASSFQTHEQFF.

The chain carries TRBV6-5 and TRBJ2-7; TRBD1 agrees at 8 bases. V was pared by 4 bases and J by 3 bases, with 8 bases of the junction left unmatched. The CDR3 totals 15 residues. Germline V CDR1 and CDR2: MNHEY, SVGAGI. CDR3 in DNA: TGTGCCAGCAGTTTTGGCAGGGGGCCCCACTACGAGCAGTACTTC. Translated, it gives CASSFGRGPHYEQYF.

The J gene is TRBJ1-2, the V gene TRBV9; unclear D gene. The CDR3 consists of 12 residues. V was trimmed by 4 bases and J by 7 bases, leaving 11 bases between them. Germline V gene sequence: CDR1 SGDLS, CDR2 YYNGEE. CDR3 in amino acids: CASSPSSGGYTF. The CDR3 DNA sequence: TGTGCCAGCAGCCCCTCCTCGGGTGGCTACACCTTC.

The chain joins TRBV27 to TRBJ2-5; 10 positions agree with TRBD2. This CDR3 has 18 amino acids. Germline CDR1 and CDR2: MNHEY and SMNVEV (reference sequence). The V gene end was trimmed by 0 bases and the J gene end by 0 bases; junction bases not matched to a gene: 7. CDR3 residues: CASSLSASGGLYQETQYF. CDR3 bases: TGTGCCAGCAGTTTATCGGCTAGCGGGGGCTTGTACCAAGAGACCCAGTACTTC.

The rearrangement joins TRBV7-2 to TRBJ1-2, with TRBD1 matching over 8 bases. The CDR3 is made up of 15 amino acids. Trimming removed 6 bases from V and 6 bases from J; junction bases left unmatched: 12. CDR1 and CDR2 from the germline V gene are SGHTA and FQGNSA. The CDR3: CASSSGTGLLHGYTF. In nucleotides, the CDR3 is TGTGCCAGCAGTTCCGGGACAGGACTACTCCATGGCTACACCTTC.

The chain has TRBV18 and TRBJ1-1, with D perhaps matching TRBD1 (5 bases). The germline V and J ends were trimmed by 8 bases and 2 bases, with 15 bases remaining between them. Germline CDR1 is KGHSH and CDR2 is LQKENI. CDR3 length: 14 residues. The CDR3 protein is CASSAGVGNTEAFF. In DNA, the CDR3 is TGTGCCAGCAGCGCGGGGGTCGGCAACACTGAAGCTTTCTTT. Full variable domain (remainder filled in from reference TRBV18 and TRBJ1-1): NAGVMQNPRHLVRRRGQEARLRCSPMKGHSHVYWYRQLPEEGLKFMVYLQKENIIDESGMPKERFSAEFPKEGPSILRIQQVVRGDSAAYFCASSAGVGNTEAFFGQGTRLTVV.

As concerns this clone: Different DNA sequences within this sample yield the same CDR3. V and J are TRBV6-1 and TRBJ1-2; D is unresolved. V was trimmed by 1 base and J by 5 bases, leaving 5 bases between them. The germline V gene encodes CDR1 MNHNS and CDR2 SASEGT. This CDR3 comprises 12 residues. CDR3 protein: CASSEGSYGYTF. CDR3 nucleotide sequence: TGTGCCAGCAGTGAAGGTAGTTATGGCTACACCTTC.

CDR3 nucleotides: TGTGCCAGCAGCTTGGGAGGGACAGGGGGCTTCACTGAAGCTTTCTTT. Protein: CASSLGGTGGFTEAFF. The rearrangement links TRBV5-4 to TRBJ1-1; 12 bases are a match to TRBD1. CDR1 is SGHNT, CDR2 YYREEE, per germline (reference sequence). V was pared by 0 bases and J by 4 bases, with 4 bases of the junction left unmatched. This CDR3 contains 16 residues.

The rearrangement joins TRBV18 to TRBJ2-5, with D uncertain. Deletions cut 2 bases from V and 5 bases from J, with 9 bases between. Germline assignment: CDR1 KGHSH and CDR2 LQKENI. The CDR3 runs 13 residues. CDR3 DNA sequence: TGTGCCAGCTCACCAGGAGCTCAGGAGACCCAGTACTTC. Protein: CASSPGAQETQYF.

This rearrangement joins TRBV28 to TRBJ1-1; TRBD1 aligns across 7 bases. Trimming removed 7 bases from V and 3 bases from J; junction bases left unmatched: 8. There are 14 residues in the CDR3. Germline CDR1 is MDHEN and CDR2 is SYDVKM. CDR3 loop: CASISWDSYTEAFF. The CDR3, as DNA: TGTGCCAGCATTTCTTGGGACAGCTACACTGAAGCTTTCTTT.

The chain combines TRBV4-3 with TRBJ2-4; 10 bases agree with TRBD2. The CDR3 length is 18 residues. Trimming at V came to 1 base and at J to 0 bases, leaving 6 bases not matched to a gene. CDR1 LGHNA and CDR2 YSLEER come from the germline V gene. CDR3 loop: CASSQVLAGAIAKNIQYF. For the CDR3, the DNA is TGCGCCAGCAGCCAAGTTCTAGCGGGGGCCATAGCCAAAAACATTCAGTACTTC.

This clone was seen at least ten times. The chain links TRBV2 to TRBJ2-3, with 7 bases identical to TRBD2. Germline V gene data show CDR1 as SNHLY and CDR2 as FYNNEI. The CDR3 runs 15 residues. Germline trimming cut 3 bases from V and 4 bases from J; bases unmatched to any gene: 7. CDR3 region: CASSDPREIADTQYF. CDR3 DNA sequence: TGTGCCAGCAGTGACCCGCGGGAGATCGCAGATACGCAGTATTTT.

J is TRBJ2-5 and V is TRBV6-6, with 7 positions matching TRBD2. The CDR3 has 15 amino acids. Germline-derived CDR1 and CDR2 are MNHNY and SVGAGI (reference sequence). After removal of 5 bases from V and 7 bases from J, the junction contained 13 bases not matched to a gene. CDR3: CASSVGLAAQGTQYF. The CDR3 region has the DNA TGTGCCAGCAGTGTGGGGCTAGCGGCCCAGGGGACCCAGTACTTC.

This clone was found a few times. The CDR3, as DNA: TGTGCCAGCAGCTTGGGACAGGCCTACAATGAGCAGTTCTTC. Translation: CASSLGQAYNEQFF. The chain uses TRBV5-4 and TRBJ2-1, with D possibly TRBD1 on 6 matching bases. This CDR3 region has 14 residues. The ends were cut back, 0 bases at V and 2 bases at J, with 6 bases in the middle. Germline-derived CDR1 and CDR2 are SGHNT and YYREEE (reference sequence). Looking up the rest from reference TRBV5-4 and TRBJ2-1 gives the full variable domain: ETGVTQSPTHLIKTRGQQVTLRCSSQSGHNTVSWYQQALGQGPQFIFQYYREEENGRGNFPPRFSGLQFPNYSSELNVNALELDDSALYLCASSLGQAYNEQFFGPGTRLTVL.

DNA of the CDR3: TGTGCCATCAGTAAAGGTGACAGTATGAACACTGAAGCTTTCTTT. Translation gives CAISKGDSMNTEAFF. The chain carries TRBV10-3 and TRBJ1-1, with D possibly TRBD1 on 5 matching bases. Trimming cost V 5 bases and J 0 bases, with 13 bases left between them. The CDR3 contains 15 residues. CDR1 is ENHRY, CDR2 SYGVKD, per germline.

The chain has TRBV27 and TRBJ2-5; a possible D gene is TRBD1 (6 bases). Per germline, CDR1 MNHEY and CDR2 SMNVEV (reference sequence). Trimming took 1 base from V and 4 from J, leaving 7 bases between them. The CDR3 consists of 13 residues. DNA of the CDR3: TGTGCCAGCAGTTTATGGGGGCCAGAGACCCAGTACTTC. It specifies CASSLWGPETQYF.

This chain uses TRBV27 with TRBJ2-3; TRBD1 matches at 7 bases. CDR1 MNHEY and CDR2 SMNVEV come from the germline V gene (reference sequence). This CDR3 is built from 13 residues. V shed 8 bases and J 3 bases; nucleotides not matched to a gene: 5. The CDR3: CASGRQGTDTQYF. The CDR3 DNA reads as TGTGCCAGCGGAAGACAGGGAACAGATACGCAGTATTTT.

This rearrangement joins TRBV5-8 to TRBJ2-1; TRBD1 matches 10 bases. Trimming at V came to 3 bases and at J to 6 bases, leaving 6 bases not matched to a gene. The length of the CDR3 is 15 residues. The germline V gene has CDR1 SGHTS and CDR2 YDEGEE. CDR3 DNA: TGTGCCAGCAGCTCCACCGGGACAGGGGTCAATGAGCAGTTCTTC. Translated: CASSSTGTGVNEQFF.

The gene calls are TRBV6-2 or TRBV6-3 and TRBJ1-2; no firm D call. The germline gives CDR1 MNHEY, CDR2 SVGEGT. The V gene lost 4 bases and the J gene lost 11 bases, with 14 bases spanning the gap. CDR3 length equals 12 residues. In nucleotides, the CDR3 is TGTGCCAGCAGTTCCTACGGCAGACAATACACCTTC. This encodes CASSSYGRQYTF.

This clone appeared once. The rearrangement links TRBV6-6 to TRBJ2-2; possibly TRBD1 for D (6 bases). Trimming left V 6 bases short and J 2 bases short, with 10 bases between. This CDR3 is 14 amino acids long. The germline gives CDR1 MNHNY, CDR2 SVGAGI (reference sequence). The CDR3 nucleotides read TGTGCCAGCAGCGACAGGCGTAACACCGGGGAGCTGTTTTTT. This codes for CASSDRRNTGELFF.

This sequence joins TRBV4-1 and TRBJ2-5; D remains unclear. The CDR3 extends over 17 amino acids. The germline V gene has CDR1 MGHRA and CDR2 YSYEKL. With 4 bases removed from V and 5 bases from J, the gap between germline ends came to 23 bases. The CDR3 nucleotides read TGCGCCAGCAGCCCCCCCGCCGATCGTAATTCCCGGGAGACCCAGTACTTC. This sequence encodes CASSPPADRNSRETQYF.

The CDR3 spells CASSPRTGGWQYF. CDR3 DNA: TGTGCCAGCAGTCCAAGGACAGGGGGCTGGCAGTACTTC. V usage is TRBV6-5 and J usage is TRBJ2-7, with 11 bases identical to TRBD1. Germline-derived CDR1 and CDR2 are MNHEY and SVGAGI. CDR3 length: 13 residues. V trimming: 5 bases; J trimming: 9 bases; junction bases outside the gene matches: 6.

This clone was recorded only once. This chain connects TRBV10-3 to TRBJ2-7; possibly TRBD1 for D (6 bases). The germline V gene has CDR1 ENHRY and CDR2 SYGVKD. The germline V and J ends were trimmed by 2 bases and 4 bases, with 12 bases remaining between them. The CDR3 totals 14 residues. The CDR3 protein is CAISEGNRVYEQYF. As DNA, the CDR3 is TGTGCCATCAGTGAGGGGAACAGGGTGTACGAGCAGTACTTC.

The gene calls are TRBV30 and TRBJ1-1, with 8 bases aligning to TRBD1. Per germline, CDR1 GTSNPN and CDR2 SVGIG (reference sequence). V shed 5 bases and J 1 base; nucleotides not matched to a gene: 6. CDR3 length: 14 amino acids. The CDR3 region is CAWGPGGKNTEAFF. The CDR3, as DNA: TGTGCCTGGGGTCCAGGGGGCAAGAACACTGAAGCTTTCTTT.

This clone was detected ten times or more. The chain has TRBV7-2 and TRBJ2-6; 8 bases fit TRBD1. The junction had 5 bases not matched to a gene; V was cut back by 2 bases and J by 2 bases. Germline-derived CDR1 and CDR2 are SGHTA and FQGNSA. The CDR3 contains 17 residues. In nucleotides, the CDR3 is TGTGCCAGCAGCTTACAGGGGGCCGTAACTGGGGCCAACGTCCTGACTTTC. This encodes CASSLQGAVTGANVLTF. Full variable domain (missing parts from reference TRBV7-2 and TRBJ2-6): GAGVSQSPSNKVTEKGKDVELRCDPISGHTALYWYRQSLGQGLEFLIYFQGNSAPDKSGLPSDRFSAERTGGSVSTLTIQRTQQEDSAVYLCASSLQGAVTGANVLTFGAGSRLTVL.